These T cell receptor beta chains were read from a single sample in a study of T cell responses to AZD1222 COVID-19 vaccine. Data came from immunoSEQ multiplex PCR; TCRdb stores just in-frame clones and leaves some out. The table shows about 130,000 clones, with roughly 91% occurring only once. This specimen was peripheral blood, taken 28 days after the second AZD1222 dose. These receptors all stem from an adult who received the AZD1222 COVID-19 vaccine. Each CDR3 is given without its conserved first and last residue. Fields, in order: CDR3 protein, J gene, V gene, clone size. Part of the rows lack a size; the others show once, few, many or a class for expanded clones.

cdr3_aa: ASSSGEAETQY; j_call: TRBJ2-5; v_call: TRBV11-2; clone_size: .
cdr3_aa: ASSWSDRYGYT; j_call: TRBJ1-2; v_call: TRBV6-1; clone_size: .
cdr3_aa: ASSLGDGSGNTIY; j_call: TRBJ1-3; v_call: TRBV7-9; clone_size: .
cdr3_aa: ASSFGGRSTEAF; j_call: TRBJ1-1; v_call: TRBV7-9; clone_size: .
cdr3_aa: ASSRTGTNYGYT; j_call: TRBJ1-2; v_call: TRBV7-8; clone_size: .
cdr3_aa: ASSEVWERSEQY; j_call: TRBJ2-7; v_call: TRBV6-1; clone_size: .
cdr3_aa: ASSLRGGTQY; j_call: TRBJ2-3; v_call: TRBV27; clone_size: .
cdr3_aa: ASSEGLAEKETQY; j_call: TRBJ2-5; v_call: TRBV6-1; clone_size: .
cdr3_aa: ASSSGTSNSPLH; j_call: TRBJ1-6; v_call: TRBV7-3; clone_size: .
cdr3_aa: ASSPRGGETQY; j_call: TRBJ2-5; v_call: TRBV7-9; clone_size: .
cdr3_aa: ASRDRAEKLF; j_call: TRBJ1-4; v_call: TRBV19; clone_size: once
cdr3_aa: ASTPQGFSNQPQH; j_call: TRBJ1-5; v_call: TRBV27; clone_size: .
cdr3_aa: ASSQDNGGQPQH; j_call: TRBJ1-5; v_call: TRBV3-1/TRBV3-2; clone_size: .
cdr3_aa: ASAPYSRGGTDTQY; j_call: TRBJ2-3; v_call: TRBV5-1; clone_size: .
cdr3_aa: ASSTGQGVNIEAF; j_call: TRBJ1-1; v_call: TRBV9; clone_size: .
cdr3_aa: ASRTLRGRRTEAF; j_call: TRBJ1-1; v_call: TRBV2; clone_size: .
cdr3_aa: ASSPTGISPLH; j_call: TRBJ1-6; v_call: TRBV7-2; clone_size: .
cdr3_aa: ASSPVRRGFEQY; j_call: TRBJ2-7; v_call: TRBV11-3; clone_size: .
cdr3_aa: ASSPPSRPYEQY; j_call: TRBJ2-7; v_call: TRBV18; clone_size: .
cdr3_aa: ASSTTSNVSPLH; j_call: TRBJ1-6; v_call: TRBV19; clone_size: .
cdr3_aa: ASSQAGTSGSYEQY; j_call: TRBJ2-7; v_call: TRBV4-2; clone_size: .
cdr3_aa: ASRRGTGGEYEQY; j_call: TRBJ2-7; v_call: TRBV19; clone_size: .